The rows below give T cell receptor beta chains drawn from one sample of a study of T-cell reconstitution after alpha-beta-depleted transplantation in children. TCRdb re-called the PCR reads with MiXCR, one entry per CDR3 protein. The sample has 500,000 or so distinct CDR3 sequences, about 30% seen once. The input for sequencing was PBMCs from the stem cell graft donor, taken from the stem cell graft. The source is a human donor who donated a stem cell graft to a child with aplastic anemia. CDR3s include the opening cysteine and the closing phenylalanine or tryptophan. A D gene is named only where the DNA matches it firmly. Size values are once, few and many counts, or a class for expanded clones, and some rows have none.

J gene	D gene	clone size	V gene	CDR3 length	CDR3 DNA	CDR3 protein
TRBJ1-6	.	.	TRBV11-2	14	TGTGCCAGCAGCCCAGGCCCCGGGCAGCTCACCCTCCACTTT	CASSPGPGQLTLHF
TRBJ2-1	TRBD1	few	TRBV12-5	15	TGTGCTAGTGGTTTAGGACAGGGGGATTACAATGAGCAGTTCTTC	CASGLGQGDYNEQFF
TRBJ2-7	TRBD1	.	TRBV12-3/TRBV12-4	15	TGTGCCAGCAGTTTAACCGGGACAGGGCTTTACGAGCAGTACTTC	CASSLTGTGLYEQYF
TRBJ2-2	.	.	TRBV7-9	15	TGTGCCAGCTACACAGCCAGGGTGGGCACCGGGGAGCTGTTTTTT	CASYTARVGTGELFF
TRBJ1-6	.	.	TRBV7-2	14	TGTGCCAGCAGCTTCTCGGACACAGGTTCACCCCTCCACTTT	CASSFSDTGSPLHF
TRBJ2-2	.	few	TRBV6-1	14	TGTGCCAGCAGTGAATCTGGGGGCTCCGGGGAGCTGTTTTTT	CASSESGGSGELFF
TRBJ2-5	.	.	TRBV5-1	12	TGTGCCAGCAGCTCAGGGCAAGAGACCCAGTACTTC	CASSSGQETQYF
TRBJ1-6	.	.	TRBV4-3	14	TGCGCCAGCAGCCAAGATCTAGGCGGATCACCCCTCCACTTT	CASSQDLGGSPLHF
TRBJ2-5	TRBD2	few	TRBV12-3/TRBV12-4	17	TGTGCCAGCAGCCCACTAGCGGGAGGAGGGGGAAGAGAGACCCAGTACTTC	CASSPLAGGGGRETQYF
TRBJ1-2	TRBD1	once	TRBV18	13	TGTGCCAGCTCACCGGACAGGGCCAGCGGCTACACCTTC	CASSPDRASGYTF
TRBJ1-2	.	.	TRBV5-8	13	TGTGCCAGCAGCTTGGTCACAGATCGGGGCTACACCTTC	CASSLVTDRGYTF